A single sample is the source of the 10 T cell receptor beta chains below, sequenced in a study of blood T cell repertoires in COVID-19. Clones were read by immunoSEQ multiplex PCR, and TCRdb kept only the in-frame ones, dropping some. The sample contains some 140,000 clones, about 76% of which appear only once. Specimen: peripheral blood. These receptors were collected from a man older than 75 with acute or convalescent COVID-19.

The chain has TRBV5-8 and TRBJ1-5, with 7 bases identical to TRBD1. The V gene's germline CDR1 is SGHTS and CDR2 YDEGEE. This CDR3 has 14 residues. Unmatched junction bases numbered 7, after V lost 4 bases and J lost 6 bases. CDR3 nucleotides: TGTGCCAGCAGCGACCGGGACAGAAGTCAGCCCCAGCATTTT. This sequence encodes CASSDRDRSQPQHF.

The chain is built from TRBV7-2 and TRBJ2-2, with D tentatively TRBD2 (6 bases). The germline V and J ends were trimmed by 5 bases and 3 bases, with 10 bases remaining between them. There are 14 residues in the CDR3. Germline V gene sequence: CDR1 SGHTA, CDR2 FQGNSA. CDR3 protein: CASSPGLHTGELFF. For the CDR3, the DNA is TGTGCCAGCAGCCCGGGACTGCACACCGGGGAGCTGTTTTTT.

This clone showed up just a few times. The genes are TRBV12-3 or TRBV12-4 and TRBJ2-2, with 7 bases identical to TRBD2. The V segment lost 8 bases and the J segment 1 base; nucleotides outside the gene matches: 1. The CDR3 is 13 amino acids. Here the CDR3 DNA reads TGTGCCAGCCAGCGGGAGAACACCGGGGAGCTGTTTTTT. Residues: CASQRENTGELFF.

V and J are TRBV19 and TRBJ1-2; TRBD1 matches at 7 bases. Per the germline V gene, CDR1 is LNHDA and CDR2 is SQIVND (reference sequence). Germline trimming cut 1 base from V and 6 bases from J; bases unmatched to any gene: 14. This CDR3 is 17 amino acids long. The CDR3 protein is CASSIATMDRRLDGYTF. CDR3 nucleotide sequence: TGTGCCAGTAGTATAGCCACTATGGACAGGAGGTTGGATGGCTACACCTTC.

This chain connects TRBV9 to TRBJ2-7, with D possibly TRBD1 on 5 matching bases. The CDR3 sequence is 16 residues long. Germline loops: CDR1 SGDLS, CDR2 YYNGEE. V was clipped by 0 bases and J by 2 bases, with 15 bases between them. The CDR3 DNA sequence: TGTGCCAGCAGCGTAGCTACGGACAATATCACCTACGAGCAGTACTTC. It yields the protein CASSVATDNITYEQYF.

V and J are TRBV28 and TRBJ1-1, with 12 bases that match TRBD1. CDR1 MDHEN and CDR2 SYDVKM come from the germline V gene. V dropped 3 bases and J dropped 11; count of bases not matched to a gene: 7. The CDR3 is made up of 14 amino acids. The CDR3 DNA follows: TGTGCCAGCAGTTTTGGGACAGGGGGCCGCATGGCTTTCTTT. Amino acid sequence: CASSFGTGGRMAFF.

The chain has TRBV5-4 and TRBJ2-1; 9 bases map to TRBD2. Germline V gene lookup returns CDR1 SGHNT and CDR2 YYREEE (reference sequence). The CDR3 extends over 15 amino acids. Trimming cost V 4 bases and J 10 bases; bases outside gene matches: 12. The CDR3 DNA is TGTGCCAGCAGCAAGAGCGGGGGGTTACATACGGAGCAGTTCTTC. It codes for CASSKSGGLHTEQFF.

The J gene is TRBJ2-3, the V gene TRBV19; D ambiguous. Trimming took 3 bases from V and 2 from J, leaving 12 bases between them. Germline V gene data show CDR1 as LNHDA and CDR2 as SQIVND (reference sequence). The CDR3 sequence is 15 residues long. The CDR3 sequence is CASSMGRPPTDTQYF. The CDR3 bases are TGTGCCAGTAGTATGGGCAGGCCGCCCACAGATACGCAGTATTTT.

The chain employs TRBV7-9 and TRBJ2-7; D remains ambiguous. The CDR3 runs to 12 residues. Trimming stripped 5 bases from V and 2 bases from J, with 7 bases between. Germline CDR1 reads SEHNR; CDR2 reads FQNEAQ (reference sequence). In nucleotides, the CDR3 is TGTGCCAGCAGCAGAGGAGCCTACGAGCAGTACTTC. It is translated as CASSRGAYEQYF.

The chain recombines TRBV4-3 with TRBJ1-3; weak D call: TRBD1 (5 bases). Trimming took off 1 base at V and 0 bases at J, with 10 bases between the two ends. CDR3 length: 16 amino acids. Germline values: CDR1 LGHNA, CDR2 YSLEER. The CDR3 protein is CASSQGRDFSGNTIYF. The CDR3 DNA reads TGCGCCAGCAGCCAAGGCCGGGACTTCTCTGGAAACACCATATATTTT.